Below are 24 T cell receptor beta chains sequenced from a single sample in a study of OX40 agonist ivuxolimab in advanced cancers. Clones were sequenced by immunoSEQ multiplex PCR, and TCRdb holds only the in-frame ones, with some missing. The sample has 45,000 to 50,000 clones; about 85% are singletons. The sample was CD4+ or CD8+ T cells sorted from blood, taken in a trial of the OX40 agonist ivuxolimab. These receptors came from an adult with an advanced solid tumor such as melanoma, head and neck, liver or kidney cancer.

This clone has a single count. V and J are TRBV2 and TRBJ1-6, with D tentatively TRBD1 (5 bases). The CDR3 runs 15 residues. Trimming removed 0 bases from V and 7 bases from J, with 10 bases in between. Per the germline V gene, CDR1 is SNHLY and CDR2 is FYNNEI. The CDR3 nucleotides are TGTGCCAGCAGTGAAGCGCGAAGGGGAAATTCACCCCTCCACTTT. Amino acids: CASSEARRGNSPLHF.

Here the CDR3 DNA reads TGCGCCAGCAGTGAGAGACTCAGCTCCTATAATTCACCCCTCCACTTT. Translation gives CASSERLSSYNSPLHF. This sequence joins TRBV10-2 and TRBJ1-6; D is unclear. Germline assignment: CDR1 WSHSY and CDR2 SAAADI. The V gene lost 2 bases and the J gene lost 0 bases, with 8 bases spanning the gap. The CDR3 consists of 16 residues.

This clone was seen once. The chain has TRBV29-1 and TRBJ2-2; 11 positions agree with TRBD2. From germline, CDR1 is SQVTM and CDR2 ANQGSEA. The V gene end was trimmed by 6 bases and the J gene end by 4 bases; junction bases not matched to a gene: 4. The CDR3 has 14 amino acids. The CDR3 nucleotides read TGCAGCGTCGATAGCGGGGGGGTCACCGGGGAGCTGTTTTTT. Translated: CSVDSGGVTGELFF.

This clone was seen only once. The chain uses TRBV4-2 and TRBJ1-3; D call uncertain. The CDR3 has 15 amino acids. Per germline, CDR1 LGHNA and CDR2 YNFKEQ. V lost 1 base, J lost 0 bases, and 7 bases lay in between. The chain's CDR3 is CASSQVTDSGNTIYF. CDR3 in DNA: TGTGCCAGCAGCCAAGTTACGGACTCTGGAAACACCATATATTTT.

This chain joins TRBV6-1 and TRBJ1-5, with TRBD1 matching over 7 bases. The CDR3 totals 16 residues. The ends lost 4 bases at V and 0 bases at J; junction bases unmatched: 6. CDR1 is MNHNS and CDR2 is SASEGT in the germline V gene. CDR3 sequence reads: CASSVLTGTSNQPQHF. CDR3 DNA: TGTGCCAGCAGTGTGCTGACAGGGACTAGCAATCAGCCCCAGCATTTT.

This chain links TRBV21-1 with TRBJ1-2. TRBV21-1 is a listed pseudogene. This CDR3 spans 15 amino acids. CDR3 region: CASSSSGRIDYGYTF. The CDR3 nucleotides read TGTGCCAGCAGCAGCTCCGGACGGATTGACTATGGCTACACCTTC.

This clone was detected a few times. This chain links TRBV5-1 with TRBJ1-2; a weak D match, TRBD1 (5 bases). V gave up 1 base and J gave up 6 bases, with 13 bases separating them. This CDR3 is 14 amino acids long. From germline, CDR1 is SGHRS and CDR2 YFSETQ. CDR3 DNA: TGCGCCAGCAGCTTGAGTTCCAGGGCGGATGGCTACACCTTC. It translates to CASSLSSRADGYTF.

This clone came up a few times. As DNA, the CDR3 is TGTGCCATCAGTGAGTCAAGGGGCGGTGAAAAACTGTTTTTT. It translates to CAISESRGGEKLFF. This sequence joins TRBV10-3 and TRBJ1-4; D perhaps matches TRBD1 (5 bases). The CDR3 has 14 residues. V shed 0 bases and J shed 7 bases, with 9 bases lying between them. Germline CDR1 reads ENHRY; CDR2 reads SYGVKD.

The J gene is TRBJ2-4, the V gene TRBV25-1; D may be TRBD1 or TRBD2 (6 bases each). V was pared by 6 bases and J by 9 bases, with 18 bases between. CDR1 and CDR2 (germline): MGHDK, SYGVNS. The CDR3 sequence is 14 residues long. CDR3 in amino acids: CASREGQGYGIQYF. The CDR3 DNA is TGTGCCAGCAGGGAGGGGCAGGGGTATGGCATTCAGTACTTC.

The chain recombines TRBV12-2 with TRBJ1-2; TRBD1, the table's D call, lacks a check against the DNA. TRBV12-2 is deemed a pseudogene. This CDR3 has 14 residues. In nucleotides, the CDR3 is TGTGCAAGTCCTGGGCAGGCGTTAAAGGGGGGCTACACCTTC. This translates into CASPGQALKGGYTF.

The V gene is TRBV27, the J gene TRBJ2-5, with 13 nucleotides matching TRBD2. This CDR3 region has 14 residues. After removal of 6 bases from V and 5 bases from J, the junction contained 3 bases not matched to a gene. CDR1 is MNHEY and CDR2 is SMNVEV in the germline V gene (reference sequence). CDR3 loop: CASRLAGGRETQYF. CDR3 coding DNA: TGTGCCAGCAGACTAGCGGGAGGGAGGGAGACCCAGTACTTC.

This chain uses TRBV11-3 with TRBJ2-1, with D perhaps TRBD2 (6 bases). The V end was cut by 1 base, the J end by 0 bases, with 10 bases between. This CDR3 is built from 16 residues. Germline V lookup: CDR1 SGHNT, CDR2 YENEEA. The CDR3 spells CASSLGTSNSYNEQFF. The CDR3 coding sequence is TGTGCCAGCAGCTTAGGCACTAGCAACTCCTACAATGAGCAGTTCTTC.

This clone has a handful of counts. The V and J genes are TRBV30 and TRBJ1-6; the D gene is possibly TRBD1 (5 bases). Trimming stripped 0 bases from V and 7 bases from J, with 19 bases between. In germline, CDR1 is GTSNPN, CDR2 SVGIG (reference sequence). The length of the CDR3 is 17 residues. The CDR3 loop is CAWSVSRTPSANSPLHF. CDR3 in DNA: TGTGCCTGGAGTGTAAGCCGGACACCCTCCGCGAATTCACCCCTCCACTTT.

CDR3 in amino acids: CASRGHGDTTEAFF. In nucleotides, the CDR3 is TGTGCCAGCAGGGGACATGGCGATACCACTGAAGCTTTCTTT. The chain employs TRBV6-1 and TRBJ1-1; weak D call: TRBD1 (6 bases). The germline gives CDR1 MNHNS, CDR2 SASEGT. The CDR3 extends over 14 amino acids. V lost 6 bases to trimming and J lost 4 bases, with 15 bases between them.

V usage is TRBV9 and J usage is TRBJ2-7, with D perhaps TRBD2 (6 bases). The V end was cut by 5 bases, the J end by 7 bases, with 13 bases between. From germline, CDR1 is SGDLS and CDR2 YYNGEE. CDR3 size: 12 residues. DNA of the CDR3: TGTGCCAGCAGTGGAGGGACTCCAGAGCAGTACTTC. This gives the protein CASSGGTPEQYF.

The chain carries TRBV5-1 and TRBJ1-1; 8 nucleotides align to TRBD1. Germline values: CDR1 SGHRS, CDR2 YFSETQ. Germline trimming cut 1 base from V and 1 base from J; bases unmatched to any gene: 6. This CDR3 spans 16 amino acids. As DNA, the CDR3 is TGCGCCAGCAGCTTGACTCCAGGGGGCTCGAACACTGAAGCTTTCTTT. This sequence encodes CASSLTPGGSNTEAFF.

Judged by abundance, this clone is medium-sized. The chain recombines TRBV7-2 with TRBJ2-7; 7 bases are shared with TRBD2. CDR3 size: 15 residues. V shed 5 bases, J shed 0 bases, and the junction held 7 bases outside the gene matches. The germline V gene encodes CDR1 SGHTA and CDR2 FQGNSA. CDR3 nucleotide sequence: TGTGCCAGCAGCCCCCGAGCGGGAAACTCCTACGAGCAGTACTTC. It translates to CASSPRAGNSYEQYF.

The V call is TRBV28, the J call TRBJ2-7; D possibly corresponds to TRBD1 (6 bases). Germline lookup yields CDR1 MDHEN and CDR2 SYDVKM. CDR3 length: 14 residues. V shed 10 bases and J shed 5 bases, with 21 bases lying between them. The CDR3 DNA reads as TGTGCCACAGCCGTCTGGCAGGGGAAGGACGAGCAGTACTTC. Translation gives CATAVWQGKDEQYF. The full variable domain, completed using reference TRBV28 and TRBJ2-7, is DVKVTQSSRYLVKRTGEKVFLECVQDMDHENMFWYRQDPGLGLRLIYFSYDVKMKEKGDIPEGYSVSREKKERFSLILESASTNQTSMYLCATAVWQGKDEQYFGPGTRLTVT.

This clone was seen a handful of times. This chain joins TRBV5-6 and TRBJ1-1, with a tentative D call TRBD1 (6 bases). Trimming took off 3 bases at V and 0 bases at J, with 6 bases between the two ends. The germline V gene encodes CDR1 SGHDT and CDR2 YYEEEE. The CDR3 loop spans 13 amino acids. This chain's CDR3 is CASSWTVNTEAFF. DNA of the CDR3: TGTGCCAGCAGCTGGACAGTGAACACTGAAGCTTTCTTT. The variable domain in full, with the rest retrieved from reference TRBV5-6 and TRBJ1-1, is DAGVTQSPTHLIKTRGQQVTLRCSPKSGHDTVSWYQQALGQGPQFIFQYYEEEERQRGNFPDRFSGHQFPNYSSELNVNALLLGDSALYLCASSWTVNTEAFFGQGTRLTVV.

The CDR3 loop is CASSLLPGPVHEQYF. CDR3 DNA sequence: TGTGCCAGCAGCTTACTGCCGGGACCGGTCCACGAGCAGTACTTC. This chain links TRBV11-2 with TRBJ2-7; D might be TRBD1 or TRBD2, each matching 5 bases. The V end lost 2 bases, the J end lost 5 bases, and 16 bases lay between the germline ends. The CDR3 is 15 residues long. The germline V gene has CDR1 SGHAT and CDR2 FQNNGV.

V is TRBV11-1 and J is TRBJ2-1; D gene uncertain. The CDR3 length is 13 residues. Germline-derived CDR1 and CDR2 are SGHAT and FQDESV (reference sequence). Trimming took 2 bases from V and 3 from J, leaving 5 bases between them. CDR3 protein: CASSLQDYNEQFF. The CDR3 nucleotides are TGTGCCAGCAGCTTACAAGACTACAATGAGCAGTTCTTC.

The genes are TRBV13 and TRBJ2-3; 12 bases are shared with TRBD2. The CDR3 consists of 16 residues. Germline CDR1 is PRHDT and CDR2 is FYEKMQ (reference sequence). J gave up 5 bases and V 6 bases, and 9 bases lay outside the gene matches. CDR3 sequence: CASSPGLAGNGDTQYF. CDR3 bases: TGTGCCAGCAGTCCTGGACTAGCGGGAAACGGAGATACGCAGTATTTT. Complete variable domain (other parts from reference TRBV13 and TRBJ2-3): AAGVIQSPRHLIKEKRETATLKCYPIPRHDTVYWYQQGPGQDPQFLISFYEKMQSDKGSIPDRFSAQQFSDYHSELNMSSLELGDSALYFCASSPGLAGNGDTQYFGPGTRLTVL.

This clone is classed as medium-sized. The sample contains more than one DNA sequence encoding this CDR3. The genes are TRBV4-2 and TRBJ2-1, with 11 bases fitting TRBD2. Germline V gene sequence: CDR1 LGHNA, CDR2 YNFKEQ. The CDR3 sequence is 14 residues long. The J segment lost 9 bases and the V segment lost 3 bases, leaving 4 bases of the junction unmatched. DNA of the CDR3: TGTGCCAGCAGCCATTGGCTAGCGGGAGGTGAGCAGTTCTTC. Its protein is CASSHWLAGGEQFF.

This rearrangement joins TRBV19 to TRBJ2-5; D possibly corresponds to TRBD2 (6 bases). The tail of the sequence fits TRBJ2-7 better, so the J call may be wrong. Germline loops: CDR1 LNHDA, CDR2 SQIVND (reference sequence). The CDR3 is 11 amino acids. The DNA for the CDR3 is TGTGCGACTAGTATCGGTTACGAGCAGTACTTC. Its protein product is CATSIGYEQYF.